This TCR beta chain was recorded in a study of T cell repertoires in cytomegalovirus infection (dated by TCRdb to about 2019). For the wider study: Because public TCR beta signatures pointed to carriage of CMV infection together with the matching HLA type, the HLA type of each donor mattered for the analysis.

CDR1 MNHEY and CDR2 SVGEGT were looked up in the germline V gene. Counted from cysteine to phenylalanine, this CDR3 has 15 amino acids. The read is trimmed to its CDR3 DNA, 45 bases read in frame from base 1. Germline trimming: 0 bases from V, 4 bases from J; junction bases outside gene matches: 4. General conclusions and limits of the study: The ex vivo response was dominated by HLA-C-restricted CMV-specific TCR beta clonotypes, and the single most frequent clonotype in two of eight donors was supplied by these HLA-C-restricted clonotypes. In both this cohort and an independent roughly 400-donor cohort, the cumulative frequency of public TCR beta family members distinguished carriers of CMV infection plus the relevant HLA type.

TCRdb lists the instrument as Illumina HiSeq 1500. TCRdb cleaned the public reads at Q25 with fastp, built clones with MiXCR and kept in-frame beta chains. Under each unique CDR3 protein, matching rows form one entry showing the most common genes and DNA. The sample table shows under 200,000 distinct CDR3 sequences, and about a tenth are seen once. The ten largest clones add up to roughly 4.8% of the sample. This clonotype was counted at least ten times. No cognate antigen has been identified for it. No base qualities exist here, and no much larger clone lies one base off it. Sequenced input: PBMCs. Recombination connected TRBV6-2 or TRBV6-3 to TRBJ2-7; 9 middle bases align to TRBD2. The source of this sequence is a human donor in good health (CMV status not recorded). Some clones in this sample may be carry-over from other donors' samples. The DNA sequence is as follows: TGTGCCAGCAGTTACTCCGGGACTAGCTTATACGAGCAGTACTTC. It translates as CASSYSGTSLYEQYF.